Described below is a single TCR beta chain sequence and its context. The antigen remains unidentified. Construction of TCR beta libraries relied on iRepertoire HTBI primers and on Arm-PCR targeting CDR3 regions. In TCRdb, the multiplex PCR reads were re-called with MiXCR into one record per CDR3 protein. Among roughly 450,000 distinct CDR3 sequences, roughly 23% were seen once, and the ten largest hold roughly 13%. Looked up from germline, CDR1 is KGHSH and CDR2 is LQKENI. Trimming at V came to 5 bases and at J to 0 bases, leaving 3 bases not matched to a gene. This CDR3 spans 15 amino acids. These data are taken from a study of regulatory T cells in long-lasting Graves disease. Study-wide results and caveats: Accuracy may have been reduced by the small sample size.

Time point: persistent/refractory GD, antithyroid drugs over 5 years with positive TRAb. There was RNA extracted from PBMCs, and the TCR library was made from it. This TCR was sampled from a female donor with Graves disease. The sample here was peripheral blood mononuclear cells (PBMCs), taken when the disease was refractory, from a patient treated with antithyroid drugs. V is TRBV18 and J is TRBJ1-5; 8 bases are shared with TRBD1. As DNA, the CDR3 is TGTGCCAGCTCAACAGGGGGACGTAGCAATCAGCCCCAGCATTTT. Amino acids: CASSTGGRSNQPQHF. The entire variable domain, with the rest obtained from reference TRBV18 and TRBJ1-5, is as follows: NAGVMQNPRHLVRRRGQEARLRCSPMKGHSHVYWYRQLPEEGLKFMVYLQKENIIDESGMPKERFSAEFPKEGPSILRIQQVVRGDSAAYFCASSTGGRSNQPQHFGDGTRLSIL.